Listed here are 32 T cell receptor beta chains from one sample, sequenced in a study of beta chain features in type 1 diabetes. Overall study findings and caveats: In every one of the four CD4+ subsets, TCRB CDR3s were moderately but significantly shorter in Type 1 diabetes patients.

Sequenced material consisted of expressed TCRB transcripts (all of the isolated RNA was reverse transcribed). This table comes from immunoSEQ multiplex PCR, and its TCRdb copy is limited to in-frame clones, with some not included. The sample has about 650,000 clones, roughly an eighth seen once. Antigens for these TCRs are unknown. Material: naive CD4+ T cells from blood. Receptors originate from a man aged 25 to 45 with type 1 diabetes.

The J gene is TRBJ2-7, the V gene TRBV7-2, with D maybe TRBD2 (5 bases). The CDR3 totals 15 residues. Germline CDR1 and CDR2: SGHTA and FQGNSA. Trimming removed 3 bases from V and 4 bases from J, with 16 bases in between. The CDR3 DNA reads TGTGCCAGCAGCTTCAGACGGGGTCCGGGTTACGAGCAGTACTTC. Its translation: CASSFRRGPGYEQYF.

The chain couples TRBV10-3 to TRBJ1-3; no reliable D call. V gave up 7 bases and J gave up 0 bases, with 10 bases separating them. There are 14 residues in the CDR3. From germline, CDR1 is ENHRY and CDR2 SYGVKD. This CDR3 is CAITDVVSGNTIYF. The CDR3 nucleotides read TGTGCCATCACGGACGTGGTCTCTGGAAACACCATATATTTT.

This clone showed up just a few times. This chain uses TRBV6-5 with TRBJ2-7; 8 bases are shared with TRBD1. Trimming at V came to 0 bases and at J to 6 bases, leaving 7 bases not matched to a gene. The CDR3 is 15 residues long. Germline-derived CDR1 and CDR2 are MNHEY and SVGAGI. The CDR3 DNA reads TGTGCCAGCAGTTACTCTCGGACAGGGTCCACCGAGCAGTACTTC. This encodes CASSYSRTGSTEQYF.

The chain combines TRBV18 with TRBJ2-7; perhaps TRBD2 as D (5 bases). This CDR3 contains 13 residues. Looked up from germline, CDR1 is KGHSH and CDR2 is LQKENI. With 1 base removed from V and 5 bases from J, the gap between germline ends came to 9 bases. This CDR3 reads CASSPRNGDEQYF. In DNA, the CDR3 is TGTGCCAGCTCACCACGGAACGGGGACGAGCAGTACTTC. The entire variable domain, with the rest obtained from reference TRBV18 and TRBJ2-7, is as follows: NAGVMQNPRHLVRRRGQEARLRCSPMKGHSHVYWYRQLPEEGLKFMVYLQKENIIDESGMPKERFSAEFPKEGPSILRIQQVVRGDSAAYFCASSPRNGDEQYFGPGTRLTVT.

The count of this clone is one. This chain links TRBV7-2 with TRBJ1-2; D not certain. The germline V gene encodes CDR1 SGHTA and CDR2 FQGNSA. With 3 bases removed from V and 2 bases from J, the gap between germline ends came to 10 bases. The CDR3 is 14 amino acids. The CDR3 DNA is TGTGCCAGCAGCTTTAGCGAGGGAAACTATGGCTACACCTTC. It is translated as CASSFSEGNYGYTF. Drawing the rest from reference TRBV7-2 and TRBJ1-2, the complete variable domain is GAGVSQSPSNKVTEKGKDVELRCDPISGHTALYWYRQSLGQGLEFLIYFQGNSAPDKSGLPSDRFSAERTGGSVSTLTIQRTQQEDSAVYLCASSFSEGNYGYTFGSGTRLTVV.

The rearrangement links TRBV7-2 to TRBJ2-3; maybe TRBD1 (6 bases). The CDR3 is 12 amino acids. The V end was cut by 4 bases, the J end by 6 bases, with 8 bases between. CDR1 is SGHTA and CDR2 is FQGNSA in the germline V gene. The CDR3 spells CASSSQGDTQYF. DNA of the CDR3: TGTGCCAGCAGCTCCCAGGGGGATACGCAGTATTTT.

This clone has more than one count but fewer than ten. This chain links TRBV10-3 with TRBJ2-5; TRBD2 agrees at 7 bases. Germline V lookup: CDR1 ENHRY, CDR2 SYGVKD. The length of the CDR3 is 15 residues. V gave up 8 bases and J gave up 4 bases; unmatched junction bases: 13. The CDR3 here is CAIATSGASGETQYF. DNA for the CDR3: TGTGCCATCGCAACAAGCGGGGCCTCGGGAGAGACCCAGTACTTC.

The V call is TRBV9, the J call TRBJ1-1; D ambiguous. V lost 1 base, J lost 4 bases, and 5 bases lay in between. This CDR3 comprises 12 residues. Germline V gives CDR1 SGDLS, CDR2 YYNGEE. CDR3 sequence (DNA): TGTGCCAGCAGCGTACCTTCCACTGAAGCTTTCTTT. It yields the protein CASSVPSTEAFF.

This clone was detected only a few times. Here the CDR3 reads CAWSVQGHERAPLHF. CDR3 in DNA: TGTGCCTGGAGTGTACAAGGGCACGAGAGAGCTCCCCTCCACTTT. The chain employs TRBV30 and TRBJ1-6; D call uncertain. This CDR3 spans 15 amino acids. The V gene's germline CDR1 is GTSNPN and CDR2 SVGIG (reference sequence). Trimming took off 0 bases at V and 13 bases at J, with 19 bases between the two ends.

This chain links TRBV21-1 with TRBJ2-3; TRBD1 is taken as the D call from the table, unchecked against the DNA. TRBV21-1 is a documented pseudogene. This CDR3 is built from 16 residues. The CDR3 DNA sequence: TGTGCCCCCGCGGTAATTTGCAGGGTGAGCACAGATACGCAGTATTTT. Translated: CAPAVICRVSTDTQYF.

V gene TRBV19 combines with J gene TRBJ2-3; 7 positions match TRBD2. Germline V gene lookup returns CDR1 LNHDA and CDR2 SQIVND (reference sequence). V gave up 6 bases and J gave up 3 bases; unmatched junction bases: 3. The CDR3 is 13 residues long. CDR3 in amino acids: CASRERGTDTQYF. Here the CDR3 DNA reads TGTGCCAGTAGGGAGCGGGGAACAGATACGCAGTATTTT.

This clone was found a few times. The chain carries TRBV5-4 and TRBJ1-1, with TRBD1 identical over 8 bases. Germline V CDR1 and CDR2: SGHNT, YYREEE (reference sequence). Losses at the gene ends were 4 bases for V and 5 bases for J; bases not matched to a gene: 10. The CDR3 is 15 residues long. The CDR3 loop reads CASSGAGQGWTEAFF. The CDR3 region has the DNA TGTGCCAGCAGCGGGGCTGGACAGGGTTGGACTGAAGCTTTCTTT.

The rearrangement uses TRBV7-2 and TRBJ2-4, with D unclear. Germline assignment: CDR1 SGHTA and CDR2 FQGNSA. This CDR3 is 15 amino acids long. V lost 5 bases, J lost 8 bases, and 19 bases lay in between. The CDR3 DNA follows: TGTGCCAGCAGCGAGACGGCCAATAGAGTGCACATTCAGTACTTC. Its protein product is CASSETANRVHIQYF.

The rearrangement joins TRBV19 to TRBJ1-1, with TRBD1 matching 9 bases. Germline V gives CDR1 LNHDA, CDR2 SQIVND (reference sequence). CDR3 length: 13 amino acids. The junction had 5 bases not matched to a gene; V was cut back by 6 bases and J by 6 bases. Here the CDR3 reads CASSKGQGAEAFF. The CDR3 nucleotides are TGTGCCAGTAGCAAGGGACAGGGCGCTGAAGCTTTCTTT.

This clone was counted a few times. The chain couples TRBV6-5 to TRBJ2-3; D may be TRBD2 (6 bases). V was shortened by 4 bases and J by 5 bases, with 19 bases between the two germline ends. The V gene's germline CDR1 is MNHEY and CDR2 SVGAGI. This CDR3 contains 16 residues. The CDR3 nucleotides are TGTGCCAGCAGTTCGGGACTGGCCTGGCGGTTAGATACGCAGTATTTT. Translating gives CASSSGLAWRLDTQYF.

This chain uses TRBV7-2 with TRBJ1-2; weak D call: TRBD1 (5 bases). Per the germline V gene, CDR1 is SGHTA and CDR2 is FQGNSA. V was shortened by 4 bases and J by 4 bases, with 13 bases between the two germline ends. CDR3 length equals 14 residues. CDR3 amino acids: CASSSGTEIYGYTF. CDR3 DNA sequence: TGTGCCAGCAGCTCAGGGACTGAGATCTATGGCTACACCTTC.

This sequence joins TRBV14 and TRBJ1-1; the D is unclear. The germline V gene has CDR1 SGHDN and CDR2 FVKESK. V was cut by 6 bases and J by 1 base, with 9 bases left in between. The CDR3 length is 13 residues. In nucleotides, the CDR3 is TGTGCCAGCAGTTTAAACCGGAACACTGAAGCTTTCTTT. This codes for CASSLNRNTEAFF.

V and J are TRBV28 and TRBJ1-4; 7 bases match TRBD1. This CDR3 has 14 amino acids. V gave up 5 bases and J gave up 7 bases; unmatched junction bases: 7. The germline V gene has CDR1 MDHEN and CDR2 SYDVKM. Here the CDR3 reads CASSQMTGREKLFF. In DNA, the CDR3 is TGTGCCAGCAGTCAAATGACAGGGCGTGAAAAACTGTTTTTT.

This clone has more than one count but fewer than ten. The chain combines TRBV29-1 with TRBJ2-1; a weak D match, TRBD1 (5 bases). V lost 4 bases, J lost 1 base, and 5 bases lay in between. The CDR3 loop spans 12 amino acids. Per the germline V gene, CDR1 is SQVTM and CDR2 is ANQGSEA. DNA for the CDR3: TGCAGCGTTGGACAGTCCTACAATGAGCAGTTCTTC. Residues: CSVGQSYNEQFF.

This clone was found a few times. CDR3 sequence (DNA): TGTGCCAGCAGCTGGGGACTAGCCCAAAGCACAGATACGCAGTATTTT. This sequence encodes CASSWGLAQSTDTQYF. The rearrangement links TRBV7-2 to TRBJ2-3; TRBD2 agrees at 9 bases. Trimming at V came to 4 bases and at J to 0 bases, leaving 5 bases not matched to a gene. Germline CDR1 is SGHTA and CDR2 is FQGNSA. This CDR3 spans 16 amino acids. The variable domain in full, with the rest retrieved from reference TRBV7-2 and TRBJ2-3, is GAGVSQSPSNKVTEKGKDVELRCDPISGHTALYWYRQSLGQGLEFLIYFQGNSAPDKSGLPSDRFSAERTGGSVSTLTIQRTQQEDSAVYLCASSWGLAQSTDTQYFGPGTRLTVL.

The J gene is TRBJ1-1, the V gene TRBV29-1; D is undetermined. CDR3 size: 15 residues. V lost 6 bases and J lost 0, with 17 bases in between. The germline V gene encodes CDR1 SQVTM and CDR2 ANQGSEA. For the CDR3, the DNA is TGCAGCGTCACCTCATACAAGGACTTGAACACTGAAGCTTTCTTT. Its protein product is CSVTSYKDLNTEAFF.

This clone has only a few counts. The chain is built from TRBV7-9 and TRBJ2-7; D ambiguous. Germline CDR1 and CDR2: SEHNR and FQNEAQ (reference sequence). V was trimmed by 5 bases and J by 3 bases, leaving 8 bases between them. The length of the CDR3 is 12 residues. CDR3 in DNA: TGTGCCAGCAGCGGAATTCACTACGAGCAGTACTTC. It translates to CASSGIHYEQYF.

The genes are TRBV27 and TRBJ2-7; D gene ambiguous. The CDR3 spans 14 residues. Trimming took 4 bases from V and 0 from J, leaving 10 bases between them. Per the germline V gene, CDR1 is MNHEY and CDR2 is SMNVEV (reference sequence). The CDR3: CASSYGRISYEQYF. For the CDR3, the DNA is TGTGCCAGCAGTTATGGGCGGATCTCCTACGAGCAGTACTTC.

There are a few counts of this clone. The chain uses TRBV6-5 and TRBJ1-1; TRBD1 matches at 9 bases. The CDR3 runs to 13 residues. Germline CDR1 MNHEY, CDR2 SVGAGI. The V gene end was trimmed by 10 bases and the J gene end by 9 bases; junction bases not matched to a gene: 12. CDR3 sequence reads: CAIRGQGENKAFF. The CDR3, as DNA: TGTGCCATCAGGGGACAGGGCGAGAATAAAGCTTTCTTT.

The rearrangement joins TRBV18 to TRBJ1-1; 8 bases agree with TRBD1. This CDR3 has 12 amino acids. The germline gives CDR1 KGHSH, CDR2 LQKENI. V was clipped by 8 bases and J by 3 bases; unmatched bases: 2. The CDR3 region is CASDRGDTEAFF. The CDR3 region has the DNA TGTGCCAGCGACAGGGGAGACACTGAAGCTTTCTTT.

CDR3 in amino acids: CASSQTSGAYGYTF. In DNA, the CDR3 is TGTGCCAGCAGCCAAACGTCGGGGGCCTATGGCTACACCTTC. This chain connects TRBV2 to TRBJ1-2; tentatively, D is TRBD1 (6 bases). CDR3 length: 14 residues. From germline, CDR1 is SNHLY and CDR2 FYNNEI. Trimming removed 6 bases from V and 4 bases from J, with 15 bases in between.

This clone was detected a few times. V gene TRBV6-5 combines with J gene TRBJ2-7; 8 bases fit TRBD1. V shed 6 bases and J 4 bases; nucleotides not matched to a gene: 8. The germline V gene encodes CDR1 MNHEY and CDR2 SVGAGI. The CDR3 is 14 residues long. In nucleotides, the CDR3 is TGTGCCAGCAGACGACAGGGGAGAGGGTACGAGCAGTACTTC. Its protein product is CASRRQGRGYEQYF.

The chain joins TRBV18 to TRBJ2-5, with a tentative D call TRBD2 (6 bases). The V and J ends lost 10 bases and 2 bases respectively, with 14 bases between them. The CDR3 has 13 amino acids. The V gene's germline CDR1 is KGHSH and CDR2 LQKENI. CDR3 sequence (DNA): TGTGCCACGGGAGCTTCAATACAAGAGACCCAGTACTTC. Its protein product is CATGASIQETQYF.

V gene TRBV5-1 combines with J gene TRBJ2-3, with 7 nucleotides matching TRBD1. The V segment lost 4 bases and the J segment 6 bases; nucleotides outside the gene matches: 11. This CDR3 region has 15 residues. Germline V gene sequence: CDR1 SGHRS, CDR2 YFSETQ. CDR3 amino acids: CASSTWDRGGDTQYF. The DNA for the CDR3 is TGCGCCAGCAGCACATGGGACAGAGGTGGGGATACGCAGTATTTT.

The chain recombines TRBV4-3 with TRBJ1-5; 9 bases agree with TRBD1. The CDR3 has 13 residues. Trimming removed 6 bases from V and 6 bases from J; junction bases left unmatched: 3. CDR1 is LGHNA, CDR2 YSLEER, per germline. CDR3 bases: TGCGCCAGCAGGACAGGGGGGACTCAGCCCCAGCATTTT. Translated, it gives CASRTGGTQPQHF.

This clone appeared a few times. This rearrangement joins TRBV4-2 to TRBJ1-1, with TRBD1 matching over 7 bases. The CDR3 runs 15 residues. The germline V gene has CDR1 LGHNA and CDR2 YNFKEQ. The trim removed 0 bases at V and 1 base at J, leaving 2 bases unmatched. In nucleotides, the CDR3 is TGTGCCAGCAGCCAAGAGACAGGGAGGAACACTGAAGCTTTCTTT. Protein: CASSQETGRNTEAFF.

The genes are TRBV15 and TRBJ2-3; TRBD2 might be the D (6 bases). V lost 7 bases and J lost 4, with 24 bases in between. Germline assignment: CDR1 LNHNV and CDR2 YYDKDF (reference sequence). The CDR3 extends over 17 amino acids. CDR3 region: CATTTRTVSTGADTQYF. The CDR3 DNA reads as TGTGCCACCACCACCAGGACGGTTTCCACGGGAGCAGATACGCAGTATTTT.